The following is a T cell receptor (beta chain) sequence with its context. Its specificity is unknown. The data were produced by immunoSEQ multiplex PCR, yet TCRdb's version contains in-frame clones alone and is incomplete. The sample holds about 140,000 clones; more than 85% are singletons and the top ten take roughly 3.1%. This CDR3 spans 16 amino acids. Germline values: CDR1 SQVTM, CDR2 ANQGSEA. Losses at the gene ends were 4 bases for V and 4 bases for J; bases not matched to a gene: 9. The record originates from a study of T cell responses to AZD1222 COVID-19 vaccine. Findings and limits, study-wide: Only 5 or 6 people who got AZD1222 tested seropositive at baseline. Spike-specific TCR breadth and depth rose after two AZD1222 doses. Unmutated variant regions are reportedly the target of nearly half of TCRs that are spike-specific.

The chain combines TRBV29-1 with TRBJ2-5; TRBD2 aligns across 13 bases. The clonotype originates from an adult in good health. Sequenced here: peripheral blood, sampled on day 0 of AZD1222 vaccination. DNA of the CDR3: TGCAGCGTTGCAGGACTAGCGGGAGTTCATTCAGAGACCCAGTACTTC. Translated, it gives CSVAGLAGVHSETQYF.